The text below deals with one T cell receptor (beta chain). These data originate in a study of blood T cell repertoires in COVID-19. Living in about two dozen US areas, the participants were between 18 and 89 years of age. Recovered Cohort 3 donors showed two negative PCRs, clearance, or symptom resolution. This CDR3 spans 14 amino acids. V was pared by 0 bases and J by 8 bases, with 11 bases between. Germline V lookup: CDR1 SGHDT, CDR2 YYEEEE. The method was immunoSEQ multiplex PCR; TCRdb's version includes in-frame clones alone and lacks a portion of them. The sample has approximately 140,000 clones, approximately 86% seen once.

The sequence derives from a woman in her forties or fifties who had recovered from COVID-19. Sample: PBMCs or T cells enriched from blood (not recorded which). The chain couples TRBV5-6 to TRBJ1-4; no firm D call. The CDR3 sequence: CASSLGPAVEKLFF. For the CDR3, the DNA is TGTGCCAGCAGCTTGGGGCCCGCTGTGGAAAAACTGTTTTTT. The whole variable domain, remainder taken from reference TRBV5-6 and TRBJ1-4, is DAGVTQSPTHLIKTRGQQVTLRCSPKSGHDTVSWYQQALGQGPQFIFQYYEEEERQRGNFPDRFSGHQFPNYSSELNVNALLLGDSALYLCASSLGPAVEKLFFGSGTQLSVL.